This T cell receptor beta chain was obtained from a study of Graves' ophthalmopathy and Graves' hyperthyroidism. Trimming pared 3 bases from V and 4 bases from J, leaving 12 bases between. CDR1 MNHEY and CDR2 SVGAGI come from the germline V gene. The CDR3 is 14 residues long. This clonotype was recorded many times. Amplification of the TCR beta CDR3 regions used RNA transcripts (as template). Second-round multiplex PCR followed a first-round RT-PCR using HTBI primers. TCRdb reprocessed the multiplex PCR reads with MiXCR, giving one entry per CDR3 protein. The repertoire holds a few hundred thousand distinct CDR3 sequences, with 15% to 20% as singletons.

Sequenced input: peripheral blood. The chain has TRBV6-5 and TRBJ1-1; no clear D gene. This TCR came from a woman aged 18-35 years with Graves' ophthalmopathy. The CDR3 reads CASSYREGITEAFF. CDR3 bases: TGTGCCAGCAGTTATAGGGAGGGTATCACTGAAGCTTTCTTT.